The T cell receptor beta chain described here comes from a study of T cells in Graves' hyperthyroidism and ophthalmopathy. It was RNA transcripts that yielded the amplified TCR beta CDR3 regions. In the first-round RT-PCR of the TCR CDR3, the HTBI primer set was used. Via MiXCR, TCRdb re-called the multiplex PCR reads, giving one row per CDR3 protein. The sample has about 250,000 distinct CDR3 sequences, roughly a quarter seen once. CDR3 length: 18 residues. The V gene end was trimmed by 4 bases and the J gene end by 5 bases; junction bases not matched to a gene: 14. Germline V lookup: CDR1 MNHEY, CDR2 SVGEGT. This clonotype was found many times.

The rearrangement joins TRBV6-2 or TRBV6-3 to TRBJ1-5; 10 nucleotides agree with TRBD1. The sequence was obtained from a woman between 40 and 50 years old with Graves' ophthalmopathy. The source material was blood. In DNA, the CDR3 is TGTGCCAGCAGTTGGCCGGGACAGGGGTCCACTGGGGATCAGCCCCAGCATTTT. It codes for CASSWPGQGSTGDQPQHF.